These T cell receptor beta chains were read from a single sample in a study of beta chain features in type 1 diabetes. Libraries were prepared by immunoSEQ multiplex PCR; TCRdb keeps only in-frame clonotypes and omits some of them. The table includes approximately 170,000 clones, approximately 7.8% detected once. What was sequenced was central memory CD4+ T cells from blood. The receptors derive from a woman aged 40-49 years with type 1 diabetes. CDR3s include the opening cysteine and the closing phenylalanine or tryptophan. The D gene is left open where the match is weak. For some rows the clone size is stated as once, few or many, or as a class when expanded; others skip it.

size	V	J	D	CDR3	DNA
NA	TRBV29-1	TRBJ1-3	NA	CSVLDRSSGNTIYF	TGCAGCGTTCTTGACAGGAGCTCCGGAAACACCATATATTTT
few	TRBV9	TRBJ2-7	TRBD2	CASSVDQGGGAPYEQYF	TGTGCCAGCAGCGTAGACCAAGGCGGGGGAGCCCCCTACGAGCAGTACTTC
few	TRBV14	TRBJ2-1	TRBD1	CASSLYRVGTVYNEQFF	TGTGCCAGCAGCCTCTATCGGGTCGGGACAGTCTACAATGAGCAGTTCTTC
few	TRBV7-9	TRBJ2-1	NA	CASSPPGGYNEQFF	TGTGCCAGCAGCCCTCCCGGCGGTTACAATGAGCAGTTCTTC
NA	TRBV7-9	TRBJ1-2	NA	CASSLALSMSRDYDGYTF	TGTGCCAGCAGCTTAGCGCTGAGTATGAGCCGGGACTATGATGGCTACACCTTC
NA	TRBV7-2	TRBJ2-7	TRBD1	CASRADRGLVHEQYF	TGTGCCAGCAGGGCCGACAGGGGATTGGTCCACGAGCAGTACTTC
few	TRBV6-6	TRBJ1-5	NA	CASSYSRDQPQHF	TGTGCCAGCAGTTACTCGAGAGATCAGCCCCAGCATTTT
NA	TRBV7-3	TRBJ2-1	TRBD2	CASSSHSGRTYNEQFF	TGTGCCAGCAGCTCGCATAGCGGGAGGACCTACAATGAGCAGTTCTTC
NA	TRBV21-1	TRBJ2-5	NA	CASCSSKTSGGQETQYF	TGTGCCAGCTGTAGTAGCAAGACTAGCGGGGGACAAGAGACCCAGTACTTC
NA	TRBV2	TRBJ1-6	NA	CASAGDGSNSPLHF	TGTGCCAGCGCGGGTGACGGCAGTAATTCACCCCTCCACTTT
few	TRBV11-2	TRBJ2-6	TRBD1	CASSRQGTVSGANVLTF	TGTGCCAGCAGCCGACAAGGGACAGTTTCTGGGGCCAACGTCCTGACTTTC
once	TRBV4-1	TRBJ2-3	NA	CASSQVVSTDTQYF	TGCGCCAGCAGCCAAGTCGTCAGCACAGATACGCAGTATTTT
few	TRBV18	TRBJ1-1	NA	CASSPPSRRDTEAFF	TGTGCCAGCTCACCTCCCTCCCGCCGGGACACTGAAGCTTTCTTT
few	TRBV7-8	TRBJ1-1	NA	CASSQQGRNTEAFF	TGTGCCAGCAGCCAACAGGGACGCAACACTGAAGCTTTCTTT
NA	TRBV4-3	TRBJ2-7	NA	CASSQERSHEQYF	TGCGCCAGCAGCCAAGAAAGAAGCCACGAGCAGTACTTC
NA	TRBV2	TRBJ2-5	TRBD2	CASSWDYQETQYF	TGTGCCAGCAGCTGGGACTATCAAGAGACCCAGTACTTC
NA	TRBV2	TRBJ1-6	NA	CASSDTYNSPLHF	TGTGCCAGCAGTGACACATATAATTCACCCCTCCACTTT
many	TRBV7-8	TRBJ2-1	NA	CASTQRRDRTYNEQFF	TGTGCCAGCACTCAGAGGCGGGATAGAACCTACAATGAGCAGTTCTTC
NA	TRBV2	TRBJ2-5	TRBD1	CASSSRQGWETQYF	TGTGCCAGCAGTAGTCGACAGGGCTGGGAGACCCAGTACTTC
NA	TRBV18	TRBJ2-6	NA	CASSGSSGANVLTF	TGTGCCAGCTCCGGTTCCTCTGGGGCCAACGTCCTGACTTTC
NA	TRBV18	TRBJ2-3	NA	CASSPRGRLTDTQYF	TGTGCCAGCTCACCAAGGGGAAGACTCACAGATACGCAGTATTTT
few	TRBV4-3	TRBJ2-3	NA	CASSQDKGNDTQYF	TGCGCCAGCAGCCAAGATAAGGGGAATGATACGCAGTATTTT
NA	TRBV9	TRBJ2-2	TRBD2	CASRSAGVATGELFF	TGTGCCAGCAGATCAGCGGGAGTCGCCACCGGGGAGCTGTTTTTT